These 10 T cell receptor beta chains came from one sample sequenced in a study of blood T cell repertoires in COVID-19. Using immunoSEQ multiplex PCR, the repertoire was profiled, and TCRdb retains in-frame clones only, with some absent. The sample lists more than 200,000 clones, more than 80% occurring once. Input material: PBMCs or T cells enriched from blood (not recorded which). All receptors come from a man aged 55-75 years who had recovered from COVID-19.

The rearrangement joins TRBV28 to TRBJ1-2; D call uncertain. Trimming shortened V by 5 bases and J by 4 bases, and 11 bases separated the two germline ends. This CDR3 is built from 13 residues. The germline CDR1 and CDR2 sequences are MDHEN and SYDVKM. CDR3 region: CASSPRPGYGYTF. The CDR3 DNA is TGTGCCAGCAGTCCCCGACCAGGCTATGGCTACACCTTC.

The chain recombines TRBV5-1 with TRBJ2-5; D is unresolved. The V and J ends lost 4 bases and 2 bases respectively, with 6 bases between them. CDR1 SGHRS and CDR2 YFSETQ come from the germline V gene. The CDR3 has 12 amino acids. This CDR3 reads CASSRRQETQYF. The DNA of the CDR3 is TGCGCCAGCAGCCGCAGGCAAGAGACCCAGTACTTC.

This clone was detected a few times. The V gene is TRBV7-2, the J gene TRBJ1-2; TRBD1 might be the D (6 bases). There are 13 residues in the CDR3. V lost 1 base and J 3 bases, leaving 6 bases between the germline ends. Per germline, CDR1 SGHTA and CDR2 FQGNSA. DNA for the CDR3: TGTGCCAGCAGCTTAGGGACAGACTATGGCTACACCTTC. Encoded protein: CASSLGTDYGYTF.

The chain recombines TRBV6-1 with TRBJ1-2; D is unclear. This CDR3 is built from 15 residues. V was shortened by 1 base and J by 2 bases, with 11 bases between the two germline ends. CDR1 is MNHNS, CDR2 SASEGT, per germline. This CDR3 is CASSEGIGNNYGYTF. The CDR3 DNA reads TGTGCCAGCAGTGAAGGAATCGGTAACAACTATGGCTACACCTTC.

The chain carries TRBV4-3 and TRBJ1-4; a weak D match, TRBD1 (6 bases). Germline V CDR1 and CDR2: LGHNA, YSLEER. With 0 bases removed from V and 6 bases from J, the gap between germline ends came to 20 bases. This CDR3 is 18 amino acids long. The CDR3 region has the DNA TGCGCCAGCAGCCAAGACTCATACCGACGGGGGGCTTATGAAAAACTGTTTTTT. Encoded protein: CASSQDSYRRGAYEKLFF.

The chain combines TRBV7-9 with TRBJ1-2; 9 nucleotides align to TRBD1. V trimming: 5 bases; J trimming: 1 base; junction bases outside the gene matches: 2. This CDR3 has 14 amino acids. Germline V lookup: CDR1 SEHNR, CDR2 FQNEAQ (reference sequence). The CDR3 region is CASSRQGGNYGYTF. For the CDR3, the DNA is TGTGCCAGCAGCCGACAGGGGGGTAACTATGGCTACACCTTC. Drawing the rest from reference TRBV7-9 and TRBJ1-2, the complete variable domain is DTGVSQNPRHKITKRGQNVTFRCDPISEHNRLYWYRQTLGQGPEFLTYFQNEAQLEKSRLLSDRFSAERPKGSFSTLEIQRTEQGDSAMYLCASSRQGGNYGYTFGSGTRLTVV.

This clone is a singleton in its sample. The CDR3 here is CASRTTGYGYTF. The CDR3 DNA is TGTGCCAGCAGGACCACAGGGTATGGCTACACCTTC. The chain carries TRBV25-1 and TRBJ1-2; weak D call: TRBD1 (6 bases). This CDR3 spans 12 amino acids. Germline CDR1 MGHDK, CDR2 SYGVNS. The V gene lost 6 bases and the J gene lost 5 bases, with 10 bases spanning the gap.

This chain uses TRBV24-1 with TRBJ2-7, with D possibly TRBD2 on 5 matching bases. Trimming stripped 1 base from V and 2 bases from J, with 11 bases between. CDR1 and CDR2 (germline): KGHDR, SFDVKD. This CDR3 has 15 amino acids. The CDR3 DNA is TGTGCCACCAGTGATTTTTCCGGGGAACCCTACGAGCAGTACTTC. Protein product: CATSDFSGEPYEQYF.

The chain links TRBV7-2 to TRBJ2-1; 7 nucleotides align to TRBD1. Germline V gene lookup returns CDR1 SGHTA and CDR2 FQGNSA. Trimming at V came to 5 bases and at J to 10 bases, leaving 5 bases not matched to a gene. The CDR3 is 12 amino acids. CDR3 nucleotides: TGTGCCAGCAGCCAAGACAGGGCCGAGCAGTTCTTC. Protein product: CASSQDRAEQFF.

This clone has only one observation. The rearrangement uses TRBV11-1 and TRBJ2-7; the D gene is possibly TRBD1 (6 bases). From germline, CDR1 is SGHAT and CDR2 FQDESV (reference sequence). This CDR3 has 13 amino acids. The ends were cut back, 4 bases at V and 4 bases at J, with 11 bases in the middle. CDR3 sequence (DNA): TGTGCCAGCAGCTCGAATAGGGGGTACGAGCAGTACTTC. Encoded protein: CASSSNRGYEQYF.